By share, the clone carrying this T cell receptor beta chain counts as medium-sized. This record comes from a study of blood T cell repertoires in COVID-19. The method was immunoSEQ multiplex PCR; TCRdb's version includes in-frame clones alone and lacks a portion of them. The sample has about 390,000 clones, about 86% seen once. The germline V and J ends were trimmed by 2 bases and 6 bases, with 14 bases remaining between them. CDR3 length equals 14 residues. Germline CDR1 reads MNHEY; CDR2 reads SVGEGT. The source material was PBMCs or T cells enriched from blood (not recorded which). The chain is built from TRBV6-2 or TRBV6-3 and TRBJ2-7; D possibly corresponds to TRBD2 (5 bases). This TCR was recovered from a woman aged 45-59 years who had recovered from COVID-19. CDR3 in DNA: TGTGCCAGCAGTTACCTGGGAGATCCCCTCGAGCAGTACTTC. Amino acids: CASSYLGDPLEQYF.